Following are 22 T cell receptor beta chains from one sample sequenced in a study of cytomegalovirus exposure and HLA in healthy donors. The PCR used 60 Vbeta and 13 Jbeta primers. Method: immunoSEQ multiplex PCR; TCRdb's copy keeps in-frame clones and lacks some. The sample contains about 84,000 clones, about 77% of which appear only once. What was sequenced was PBMCs. The receptors originated from a male donor in good health and CMV-seropositive.

V is TRBV6-6 and J is TRBJ1-1; 8 bases are a match to TRBD1. The CDR3 spans 15 residues. Germline CDR1 is MNHNY and CDR2 is SVGAGI (reference sequence). V gave up 0 bases and J gave up 2 bases; unmatched junction bases: 2. CDR3 bases: TGTGCCAGCAGTTACTCGCAGGGGGCAAACACTGAAGCTTTCTTT. It translates to CASSYSQGANTEAFF.

The V gene is TRBV4-1, the J gene TRBJ2-1, with 7 bases identical to TRBD1. CDR1 is MGHRA, CDR2 YSYEKL, per germline. This CDR3 is 18 amino acids long. Trimming at V came to 4 bases and at J to 0 bases, leaving 12 bases not matched to a gene. CDR3 nucleotides: TGCGCCAGCAGCCGCCGGGACAGTTTAGGTAGCTCCTACAATGAGCAGTTCTTC. Translated, it gives CASSRRDSLGSSYNEQFF.

This chain connects TRBV27 to TRBJ1-4, with a tentative D call TRBD1 (5 bases). The CDR3 sequence is 17 residues long. The V and J ends lost 6 bases and 0 bases respectively, with 17 bases between them. Germline CDR1 MNHEY, CDR2 SMNVEV (reference sequence). The CDR3 protein is CASRAKRRGATNEKLFF. In DNA form, the CDR3 reads TGTGCCAGCAGAGCTAAGCGCCGGGGGGCAACTAATGAAAAACTGTTTTTT.

The V call is TRBV25-1, the J call TRBJ2-3; 9 bases match TRBD2. Trimming removed 5 bases from V and 6 bases from J; junction bases left unmatched: 6. Germline V gene data show CDR1 as MGHDK and CDR2 as SYGVNS. The CDR3 is made up of 14 amino acids. The CDR3 region has the DNA TGTGCCAGCAGTAGGGCGGGAGGGGAGGATACGCAGTATTTT. Its translation: CASSRAGGEDTQYF.

V is TRBV14 and J is TRBJ2-2; 11 bases are a match to TRBD2. The CDR3 covers 17 residues. The V gene end was trimmed by 3 bases and the J gene end by 1 base; junction bases not matched to a gene: 4. CDR1 is SGHDN, CDR2 FVKESK, per germline. CDR3 residues: CASSQLGLAGNTGELFF. The CDR3 region has the DNA TGTGCCAGCAGCCAGCTTGGACTAGCGGGGAACACCGGGGAGCTGTTTTTT.

The chain carries TRBV27 and TRBJ2-1; no reliable D call. The CDR3 has 17 residues. V lost 3 bases and J 0 bases, leaving 15 bases between the germline ends. Germline V gene lookup returns CDR1 MNHEY and CDR2 SMNVEV (reference sequence). CDR3 in amino acids: CASSFVGLGSSYNEQFF. The CDR3, as DNA: TGTGCCAGCAGTTTCGTAGGATTGGGCAGCTCCTACAATGAGCAGTTCTTC.

This rearrangement joins TRBV19 to TRBJ1-1; TRBD1 matches at 8 bases. V shed 3 bases and J 6 bases; nucleotides not matched to a gene: 18. Germline values: CDR1 LNHDA, CDR2 SQIVND (reference sequence). This CDR3 spans 18 amino acids. DNA of the CDR3: TGTGCCAGTAGTATTGATAGGAGGACAGGGAGAGTCAGGGCTGAAGCTTTCTTT. Residues: CASSIDRRTGRVRAEAFF.

A single count supports this clone. The V gene is TRBV7-9, the J gene TRBJ2-2, with 13 bases lining up with TRBD2. CDR3 size: 15 residues. Trimming at V came to 4 bases and at J to 6 bases, leaving 2 bases not matched to a gene. The germline V gene encodes CDR1 SEHNR and CDR2 FQNEAQ (reference sequence). The CDR3: CASSSTSGRAGELFF. CDR3 DNA: TGTGCCAGCAGCTCTACTAGCGGGAGGGCCGGGGAGCTGTTTTTT. The full variable domain, rest sourced from reference TRBV7-9 and TRBJ2-2, is DTGVSQNPRHKITKRGQNVTFRCDPISEHNRLYWYRQTLGQGPEFLTYFQNEAQLEKSRLLSDRFSAERPKGSFSTLEIQRTEQGDSAMYLCASSSTSGRAGELFFGEGSRLTVL.

This chain uses TRBV28 with TRBJ1-1, with no clear D. Trimming took 4 bases from V and 7 from J, leaving 13 bases between them. Germline V gene sequence: CDR1 MDHEN, CDR2 SYDVKM. This CDR3 spans 13 amino acids. CDR3: CASSSAGHYEAFF. The CDR3 DNA reads TGTGCCAGCAGTTCAGCCGGCCACTATGAAGCTTTCTTT. Variable domain in full (rest from reference TRBV28 and TRBJ1-1): DVKVTQSSRYLVKRTGEKVFLECVQDMDHENMFWYRQDPGLGLRLIYFSYDVKMKEKGDIPEGYSVSREKKERFSLILESASTNQTSMYLCASSSAGHYEAFFGQGTRLTVV.

The J gene is TRBJ2-1, the V gene TRBV10-3; the D is unclear. Trimming left V 0 bases short and J 2 bases short, with 8 bases between. CDR1 is ENHRY, CDR2 SYGVKD, per germline. The CDR3 length is 15 residues. The DNA for the CDR3 is TGTGCCATCAGTGAGTCTAGCAAAACCTACAATGAGCAGTTCTTC. It yields the protein CAISESSKTYNEQFF.

The chain employs TRBV5-8 and TRBJ1-3, with TRBD1 identical over 8 bases. The trim removed 0 bases at V and 4 bases at J, leaving 6 bases unmatched. CDR1 and CDR2 from the germline V gene are SGHTS and YDEGEE. The CDR3 sequence is 16 residues long. For the CDR3, the DNA is TGTGCCAGCAGCTTGGAGACAGGGGTATTGGGAAACACCATATATTTT. The encoded protein is CASSLETGVLGNTIYF.

The chain combines TRBV7-9 with TRBJ2-3; the match to TRBD2 covers 8 bases. The germline CDR1 and CDR2 sequences are SEHNR and FQNEAQ (reference sequence). The V segment lost 3 bases and the J segment 2 bases; nucleotides outside the gene matches: 13. This CDR3 region has 18 residues. This chain's CDR3 is CASSFAPLASGLTDTQYF. CDR3 nucleotide sequence: TGTGCCAGCAGCTTCGCCCCCCTCGCTAGCGGGCTCACAGATACGCAGTATTTT.

The chain employs TRBV7-6 and TRBJ2-7; tentative D call: TRBD1 (7 bases). The CDR3 sequence is 15 residues long. Per germline, CDR1 SGHVS and CDR2 FNYEAQ. Trimming removed 4 bases at V and 2 bases at J, with 15 bases between. CDR3 sequence reads: CASSWTTGTAYEQYF. CDR3 in DNA: TGTGCCAGCAGCTGGACTACCGGGACAGCCTACGAGCAGTACTTC. The full variable domain, its missing parts supplied by reference TRBV7-6 and TRBJ2-7, is GAGVSQSPRYKVTKRGQDVALRCDPISGHVSLYWYRQALGQGPEFLTYFNYEAQQDKSGLPNDRFSAERPEGSISTLTIQRTEQRDSAMYRCASSWTTGTAYEQYFGPGTRLTVT.

The V and J genes are TRBV18 and TRBJ2-7; D remains unclear. Deletions cut 3 bases from V and 0 bases from J, with 3 bases between. Germline V gene data show CDR1 as KGHSH and CDR2 as LQKENI. CDR3 size: 12 residues. CDR3 sequence (DNA): TGTGCCAGCTCACCCAGCTCCTACGAGCAGTACTTC. Amino acid sequence: CASSPSSYEQYF.

The chain uses TRBV15 and TRBJ1-1; 7 bases are a match to TRBD1. Germline assignment: CDR1 LNHNV and CDR2 YYDKDF (reference sequence). The length of the CDR3 is 15 residues. J gave up 2 bases and V 3 bases, and 6 bases lay outside the gene matches. The CDR3 spells CATSRGGTANTEAFF. CDR3 DNA: TGTGCCACCAGCAGGGGTGGGACAGCAAACACTGAAGCTTTCTTT.

CDR3 coding DNA: TGTGCCAGTAGTATATATGAACGCGGGGAGCAGTTCTTC. It is translated as CASSIYERGEQFF. This chain uses TRBV19 with TRBJ2-1; D may be TRBD2 (5 bases). Trimming pared 2 bases from V and 10 bases from J, leaving 12 bases between. The CDR3 totals 13 residues. Germline V gene data show CDR1 as LNHDA and CDR2 as SQIVND (reference sequence).

The rearrangement links TRBV19 to TRBJ2-7; D is perhaps TRBD2 (5 bases). V shed 7 bases and J shed 0 bases, with 13 bases lying between them. CDR1 and CDR2 from the germline V gene are LNHDA and SQIVND (reference sequence). CDR3 size: 14 residues. In nucleotides, the CDR3 is TGTGCCAGTACCCAAGGCGGGTACTCCTACGAGCAGTACTTC. Protein product: CASTQGGYSYEQYF.

The chain combines TRBV28 with TRBJ1-5; 9 nucleotides align to TRBD1. The CDR3 totals 16 residues. Germline CDR1 is MDHEN and CDR2 is SYDVKM. J lost 4 bases, V lost 7 bases, and 11 bases had no gene match. CDR3 DNA sequence: TGTGCCAGCATCCCCAGGGGACAGGGTAAAAATCAGCCCCAGCATTTT. Translation gives CASIPRGQGKNQPQHF.

The chain links TRBV9 to TRBJ2-7; D might be TRBD1 (5 bases). Trimming took off 0 bases at V and 3 bases at J, with 13 bases between the two ends. CDR3 length: 15 residues. Germline V gene lookup returns CDR1 SGDLS and CDR2 YYNGEE. In nucleotides, the CDR3 is TGTGCCAGCAGCGTAGGATCTCAGGGTCTCTACGAGCAGTACTTC. This sequence encodes CASSVGSQGLYEQYF.

This chain joins TRBV19 and TRBJ2-6; TRBD1 agrees at 12 bases. With 5 bases clipped from V and 0 bases from J, the junction kept 11 bases outside the gene matches. The CDR3 consists of 20 residues. The germline V gene has CDR1 LNHDA and CDR2 SQIVND (reference sequence). The CDR3 coding sequence is TGTGCCAGTAGTGCTTCCGGGACAGGGGGCTGGGGCTCTGGGGCCAACGTCCTGACTTTC. It encodes CASSASGTGGWGSGANVLTF.

This clone occurred a few times. CDR3 amino acids: CSVGGIAGGPNNEQFF. The CDR3 DNA follows: TGCAGCGTTGGGGGAATAGCGGGAGGGCCGAACAATGAGCAGTTCTTC. V is TRBV29-1 and J is TRBJ2-1, with 11 bases fitting TRBD2. The length of the CDR3 is 16 residues. Trimming cost V 4 bases and J 5 bases; bases outside gene matches: 10. Per germline, CDR1 SQVTM and CDR2 ANQGSEA.

This clone appeared a few times. The rearrangement joins TRBV7-2 to TRBJ1-1; the D gene is possibly TRBD1 (5 bases). This CDR3 comprises 16 residues. V gave up 1 base and J gave up 0 bases, with 12 bases separating them. Germline CDR1 reads SGHTA; CDR2 reads FQGNSA. The chain's CDR3 is CASSLVPAGMNTEAFF. The CDR3, as DNA: TGTGCCAGCAGCTTAGTTCCTGCAGGGATGAACACTGAAGCTTTCTTT.